These T cell receptor beta chains were read from a single sample in a study of PD-L1 blockade in urothelial cancer. Method: immunoSEQ multiplex PCR; TCRdb's copy keeps in-frame clones and lacks some. The data contain tens of thousands of clones, 82% of them singletons. Sequenced material: PBMCs, taken around atezolizumab (anti-PD-L1) treatment. Receptor source: a man aged 70 or older with urothelial cancer. Both conserved end residues are part of each CDR3. The D gene is left open where the match is weak. Where a row states a size, it is once, few, many or the class of an expanded clone; other rows omit it.

J: TRBJ1-2; V: TRBV28; D: .; size: once; CDR3: CASSLTGTGNGYTF; DNA: TGTGCCAGCAGTTTGACAGGTACAGGGAATGGCTACACCTTC
J: TRBJ2-2; V: TRBV28; D: .; size: .; CDR3: CASTRGTGELFF; DNA: TGTGCCAGCACTAGGGGTACCGGGGAGCTGTTTTTT
J: TRBJ2-1; V: TRBV6-6; D: TRBD1; size: .; CDR3: CASSRTGMHEQFF; DNA: TGTGCCAGCAGTAGGACAGGGATGCATGAGCAGTTCTTC
J: TRBJ1-1; V: TRBV5-1; D: TRBD1; size: .; CDR3: CASSLIFFGTGGLGDTEAFF; DNA: TGCGCCAGCAGCTTAATATTTTTTGGGACAGGGGGGTTGGGTGACACTGAAGCTTTCTTT
J: TRBJ1-1; V: TRBV28; D: TRBD1; size: few; CDR3: CASGTGGFGNTEAFF; DNA: TGTGCCAGCGGGACAGGGGGCTTTGGGAACACTGAAGCTTTCTTT
J: TRBJ2-7; V: TRBV7-8; D: TRBD1; size: .; CDR3: CASRQRQGSYEQYF; DNA: TGTGCCAGCAGACAAAGACAGGGCTCCTACGAGCAGTACTTC
J: TRBJ1-3; V: TRBV9; D: .; size: .; CDR3: CASSTDSGSGNTIYF; DNA: TGTGCCAGCAGCACGGACAGTGGCTCTGGAAACACCATATATTTT
J: TRBJ1-2; V: TRBV7-2; D: TRBD1; size: .; CDR3: CASSLRPGTDGYTF; DNA: TGTGCCAGCAGCTTACGGCCTGGGACAGATGGCTACACCTTC
J: TRBJ2-1; V: TRBV5-4; D: TRBD2; size: .; CDR3: CASSLPAGGGYNEQFF; DNA: TGTGCCAGCAGCTTGCCCGCGGGGGGGGGCTACAATGAGCAGTTCTTC
J: TRBJ2-1; V: TRBV5-1; D: TRBD2; size: .; CDR3: CASSSGAGEGNEQFF; DNA: TGCGCCAGCAGCTCCGGGGCGGGGGAAGGCAATGAGCAGTTCTTC
J: TRBJ1-2; V: TRBV9; D: .; size: .; CDR3: CASSAPRGGHLYGYTF; DNA: TGTGCCAGCAGCGCCCCCCGGGGAGGCCATCTCTATGGCTACACCTTC
J: TRBJ2-7; V: TRBV6-5; D: .; size: .; CDR3: CASRRGTGDEQYF; DNA: TGTGCCAGCAGACGCGGAACAGGCGACGAGCAGTACTTC
J: TRBJ2-2; V: TRBV7-2; D: TRBD2; size: .; CDR3: CASSPSRGGPNTGELFF; DNA: TGTGCCAGCAGCCCCTCTCGGGGGGGGCCCAACACCGGGGAGCTGTTTTTT
J: TRBJ2-7; V: TRBV7-2; D: TRBD2; size: .; CDR3: CASSLARGATYEQYF; DNA: TGTGCCAGCAGCTTAGCGCGGGGGGCGACCTACGAGCAGTACTTC
J: TRBJ1-5; V: TRBV15; D: TRBD1; size: medium-sized; CDR3: CATSRDHPGGQPQHF; DNA: TGTGCCACCAGCAGAGATCACCCAGGGGGCCAGCCCCAGCATTTT
J: TRBJ1-1; V: TRBV18; D: TRBD1; size: .; CDR3: CASSQDRVNTEAFF; DNA: TGTGCCAGCTCACAGGACAGGGTGAACACTGAAGCTTTCTTT
J: TRBJ1-1; V: TRBV30; D: TRBD1; size: few; CDR3: CAWRTGPEAFF; DNA: TGTGCCTGGAGGACAGGGCCTGAAGCTTTCTTT
J: TRBJ2-3; V: TRBV7-6; D: .; size: .; CDR3: CASSTIPPGRGTDTQYF; DNA: TGTGCCAGCAGCACTATCCCTCCAGGTAGGGGTACAGATACGCAGTATTTT
J: TRBJ2-1; V: TRBV9; D: .; size: .; CDR3: CASSVGGGATSHPYNEQFF; DNA: TGTGCCAGCAGCGTAGGGGGCGGGGCCACCTCTCATCCCTACAATGAGCAGTTCTTC
J: TRBJ1-3; V: TRBV28; D: .; size: .; CDR3: CASSLAGALGNTIYF; DNA: TGTGCCAGCAGTTTAGCAGGGGCGCTCGGAAACACCATATATTTT
J: TRBJ2-2; V: TRBV10-3; D: TRBD1; size: .; CDR3: CAISESGQGRTGELFF; DNA: TGTGCCATCAGTGAGTCGGGACAGGGAAGAACCGGGGAGCTGTTTTTT
J: TRBJ2-7; V: TRBV5-6; D: .; size: .; CDR3: CASGPGSYYEQYF; DNA: TGTGCCAGCGGCCCGGGGAGTTACTACGAGCAGTACTTC
J: TRBJ2-4; V: TRBV6-1; D: .; size: .; CDR3: CAIFSDPKNIQYF; DNA: TGTGCCATCTTCAGTGATCCCAAAAACATTCAGTACTTC
J: TRBJ1-1; V: TRBV5-6; D: .; size: .; CDR3: CASSLAAGESAFF; DNA: TGTGCCAGCAGCTTGGCGGCAGGCGAGTCCGCTTTCTTT
J: TRBJ1-4; V: TRBV4-2; D: .; size: .; CDR3: CASSQTTATNEKLFF; DNA: TGTGCCAGCAGCCAAACAACAGCAACTAATGAAAAACTGTTTTTT
J: TRBJ1-5; V: TRBV28; D: TRBD1; size: .; CDR3: CASSRRGQGHQPQHF; DNA: TGTGCCAGCAGCCGGCGGGGACAGGGGCATCAGCCCCAGCATTTT
J: TRBJ1-4; V: TRBV6-1; D: TRBD1; size: .; CDR3: CASSGAGQGNEKLFF; DNA: TGTGCCAGCAGTGGTGCGGGACAGGGAAATGAAAAACTGTTTTTT
J: TRBJ1-4; V: TRBV7-9; D: TRBD1; size: .; CDR3: CASSSPRGTASRKLFF; DNA: TGTGCCAGCAGCTCCCCAAGGGGGACAGCCTCGCGGAAACTGTTTTTT
J: TRBJ1-2; V: TRBV25-1; D: TRBD1; size: few; CDR3: CASSELGQGARGYGYTF; DNA: TGTGCCAGCAGTGAATTGGGACAGGGGGCGCGTGGCTATGGCTACACCTTC
J: TRBJ2-3; V: TRBV30; D: TRBD2; size: .; CDR3: CAWSIPSGGTDTQYF; DNA: TGTGCCTGGAGTATTCCTAGCGGGGGCACAGATACGCAGTATTTT
J: TRBJ2-3; V: TRBV7-9; D: .; size: few; CDR3: CASSLGSGADTQYF; DNA: TGTGCCAGCAGCCTCGGGAGTGGGGCTGATACGCAGTATTTT
J: TRBJ2-6; V: TRBV7-2; D: .; size: .; CDR3: CASGAVGANVLTF; DNA: TGTGCCAGCGGAGCGGTTGGGGCCAACGTCCTGACTTTC
J: TRBJ1-4; V: TRBV10-3; D: TRBD1; size: .; CDR3: CAISDPGQGEEKLFF; DNA: TGTGCCATCAGTGACCCTGGACAGGGGGAGGAAAAACTGTTTTTT
J: TRBJ1-2; V: TRBV29-1; D: .; size: few; CDR3: CSVEEGRAYGYTF; DNA: TGCAGCGTTGAAGAGGGCAGGGCGTATGGCTACACCTTC
J: TRBJ2-3; V: TRBV5-1; D: TRBD2; size: few; CDR3: CASSLVAGGPTDTQYF; DNA: TGCGCCAGCAGCTTGGTAGCGGGGGGGCCAACAGATACGCAGTATTTT
J: TRBJ2-7; V: TRBV28; D: .; size: .; CDR3: CASSLYGRGPISYEQYF; DNA: TGTGCCAGCAGTTTATACGGCCGAGGTCCCATCTCCTACGAGCAGTACTTC
J: TRBJ1-2; V: TRBV16; D: .; size: .; CDR3: CASSPRVSGYGYTF; DNA: TGTGCCAGCAGCCCGCGGGTATCTGGCTATGGCTACACCTTC
J: TRBJ2-7; V: TRBV7-8; D: TRBD2; size: .; CDR3: CASSLVAPGGRGYEQYF; DNA: TGTGCCAGCAGCTTAGTCGCGCCAGGCGGGAGGGGTTACGAGCAGTACTTC
J: TRBJ1-2; V: TRBV29-1; D: .; size: .; CDR3: CSVDPGNYGYTF; DNA: TGCAGCGTTGACCCGGGAAACTATGGCTACACCTTC
J: TRBJ2-3; V: TRBV19; D: .; size: .; CDR3: CASSRGGGRTDTQYF; DNA: TGTGCCAGTAGTAGAGGGGGGGGGCGCACAGATACGCAGTATTTT
J: TRBJ2-1; V: TRBV6-4; D: TRBD2; size: .; CDR3: CASSGLAGGGEQFF; DNA: TGTGCCAGCAGTGGACTAGCGGGAGGGGGTGAGCAGTTCTTC
J: TRBJ2-7; V: TRBV11-2; D: .; size: .; CDR3: CASSPIGGYEQYF; DNA: TGTGCCAGCAGTCCCATTGGGGGGTACGAGCAGTACTTC
J: TRBJ1-1; V: TRBV5-1; D: .; size: .; CDR3: CASSLESAVRTEAFF; DNA: TGCGCCAGCAGCTTGGAGTCAGCCGTGAGGACTGAAGCTTTCTTT
J: TRBJ2-4; V: TRBV5-6; D: TRBD1; size: .; CDR3: CASSRTGLTAKNIQYF; DNA: TGTGCCAGCAGCCGGACAGGGCTTACAGCCAAAAACATTCAGTACTTC